This TCR beta chain was identified in a study of blood T cell repertoires in COVID-19. The authors' processing: Nucleated cell counts were estimated from reference gene primer amplification. The method was immunoSEQ multiplex PCR; TCRdb's version includes in-frame clones alone and lacks a portion of them. V, J and clone size are taken as reported in that table, and D and trimming were inferred from the DNA itself. The sample has 67,000 or so clones; 81% are singletons. Trimming left V 3 bases short and J 0 bases short, with 11 bases between. This CDR3 has 15 residues. CDR1 and CDR2 from the germline V gene are SGHDN and FVKESK.

This receptor was obtained from a woman between 70 and 85 years old with acute or convalescent COVID-19. The material sequenced was peripheral blood. The rearrangement links TRBV14 to TRBJ1-1, with no clear D. CDR3: CASSQAGPLNTEAFF. CDR3 DNA sequence: TGTGCCAGCAGCCAGGCGGGCCCTCTGAACACTGAAGCTTTCTTT.